This T cell receptor beta chain emerged from a study of CD4+ T cells in melanoma. The assay was immunoSEQ multiplex PCR, and TCRdb's table has in-frame clones only and misses some. The profile shows more than 110,000 clones, about 93% of them singletons. This CDR3 is 14 amino acids long. CDR1 is SGHRS, CDR2 YFSETQ, per germline. V was pared by 3 bases and J by 5 bases, with 9 bases between. This clone was recorded only once. The TCR sequence derives from a human donor with melanoma. The rearrangement uses TRBV5-1 and TRBJ1-6, with D uncertain. The CDR3 bases are TGCGCCAGCAGCTCGAACGGGAATAATTCACCCCTCCACTTT. Protein product: CASSSNGNNSPLHF. Combining the CDR3 with reference TRBV5-1 and TRBJ1-6 gives the whole variable domain KAGVTQTPRYLIKTRGQQVTLSCSPISGHRSVSWYQQTPGQGLQFLFEYFSETQRNKGNFPGRFSGRQFSNSRSEMNVSTLELGDSALYLCASSSNGNNSPLHFGNGTRLTVT.